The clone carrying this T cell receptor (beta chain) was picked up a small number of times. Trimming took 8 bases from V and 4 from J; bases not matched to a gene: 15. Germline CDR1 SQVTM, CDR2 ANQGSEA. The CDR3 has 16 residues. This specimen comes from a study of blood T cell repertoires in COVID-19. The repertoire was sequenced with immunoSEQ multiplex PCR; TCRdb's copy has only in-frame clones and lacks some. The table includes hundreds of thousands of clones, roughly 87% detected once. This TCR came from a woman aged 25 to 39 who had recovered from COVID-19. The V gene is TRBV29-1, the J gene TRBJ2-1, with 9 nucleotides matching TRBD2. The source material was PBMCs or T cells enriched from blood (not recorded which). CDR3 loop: CSIQGSGSLTYNEQFF. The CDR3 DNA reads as TGCAGCATCCAGGGTAGCGGGAGCCTCACTTACAATGAGCAGTTCTTC.